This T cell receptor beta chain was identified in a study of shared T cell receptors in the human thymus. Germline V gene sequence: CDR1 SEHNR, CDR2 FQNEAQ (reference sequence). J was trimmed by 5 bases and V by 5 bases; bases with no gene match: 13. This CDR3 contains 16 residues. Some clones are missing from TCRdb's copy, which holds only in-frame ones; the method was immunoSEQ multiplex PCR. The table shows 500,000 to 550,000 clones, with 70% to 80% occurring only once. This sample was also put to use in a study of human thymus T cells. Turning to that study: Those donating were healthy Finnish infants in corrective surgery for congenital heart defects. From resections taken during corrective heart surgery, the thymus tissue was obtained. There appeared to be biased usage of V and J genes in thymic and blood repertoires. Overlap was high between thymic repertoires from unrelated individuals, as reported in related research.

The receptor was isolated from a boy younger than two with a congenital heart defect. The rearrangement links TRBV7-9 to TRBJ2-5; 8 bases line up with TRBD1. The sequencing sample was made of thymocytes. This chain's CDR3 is CASSPNPTGGRETQYF. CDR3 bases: TGTGCCAGCAGCCCGAACCCCACAGGGGGTCGCGAGACCCAGTACTTC.